The 5 T cell receptor beta chains below all came from one sample that was sequenced in a study of Graves' ophthalmopathy and Graves' hyperthyroidism. TCR beta CDR3 regions were amplified from RNA transcripts. RT-PCR in the first round used HTBI primers; a second-round multiplex PCR followed. TCRdb used MiXCR to reprocess the multiplex PCR reads, holding one entry per CDR3 protein. The sample includes approximately 1.2 million distinct CDR3 sequences, 35% to 40% of them seen just once. The sample was peripheral blood or thyroid tissue (not recorded which). The receptor set was obtained from an adult man with Graves' hyperthyroidism.

A note on this clonotype: A read error is likely, as this CDR3 ends without the conserved phenylalanine or tryptophan. No DNA is shown, since the ends of the CDR3 on it are uncertain; the CDR3 is the one TCRdb lists. The V gene is TRBV15, the J gene TRBJ2-7; the D call of TRBD1 is as the table states it, not checked on the DNA. Per the germline V gene, CDR1 is LNHNV and CDR2 is YYDKDF (reference sequence). The CDR3 length equals 8 residues, ends included. The CDR3 protein is CATSWTGT.

The rearrangement links TRBV5-1 to TRBJ2-3; D ambiguous. This CDR3 region has 14 residues. Germline CDR1 and CDR2: SGHRS and YFSETQ. V was cut by 4 bases and J by 6 bases, with 15 bases left in between. The CDR3 here is CASSGRISKDTQYF. The CDR3 DNA follows: TGCGCCAGCAGCGGACGGATTAGTAAGGATACGCAGTATTTT. Drawing the rest from reference TRBV5-1 and TRBJ2-3, the complete variable domain is KAGVTQTPRYLIKTRGQQVTLSCSPISGHRSVSWYQQTPGQGLQFLFEYFSETQRNKGNFPGRFSGRQFSNSRSEMNVSTLELGDSALYLCASSGRISKDTQYFGPGTRLTVL.

This clonotype was seen at least ten times. The gene calls are TRBV20-1 and TRBJ2-5; 14 bases line up with TRBD2. The CDR3 spans 15 residues. J lost 5 bases, V lost 3 bases, and 5 bases had no gene match. CDR1 and CDR2 from the germline V gene are DFQATT and SNEGSKA (reference sequence). CDR3 sequence reads: CSARGLAGELETQYF. The DNA for the CDR3 is TGCAGTGCTAGGGGACTAGCGGGAGAACTGGAGACCCAGTACTTC.

As to this clonotype: One base away lies a much larger clone, so this may be a sequencing read error. This chain connects TRBV9 to TRBJ1-1; D is possibly TRBD1 (6 bases). Germline V gene sequence: CDR1 SGDLS, CDR2 YYNGEE. There are 14 residues in the CDR3. The chain's CDR3 is CACSLHQGPVEAFF. The CDR3, as DNA: TGTGCCTGCAGCTTACATCAGGGGCCCGTTGAAGCTTTCTTT. Filled out from reference TRBV9 and TRBJ1-1, the complete variable domain reads DSGVTQTPKHLITATGQRVTLRCSPRSGDLSVYWYQQSLDQGLQFLIQYYNGEERAKGNILERFSAQQFPDLHSELNLSSLELGDSALYFCACSLHQGPVEAFFGQGTRLTVV.

This clonotype was counted at least ten times. The chain is built from TRBV20-1 and TRBJ2-2; D ambiguous. This CDR3 has 13 amino acids. Germline-derived CDR1 and CDR2 are DFQATT and SNEGSKA (reference sequence). V was pared by 6 bases and J by 0 bases, with 8 bases between. The CDR3 reads CSAPPPNTGELFF. The CDR3 bases are TGCAGTGCCCCACCCCCGAACACCGGGGAGCTGTTTTTT.